What follows is one T cell receptor (beta chain) and its context. The data were taken from a study of T cells after yellow fever vaccination. V lost 3 bases, J lost 4 bases, and 14 bases lay in between. The CDR3 length is 15 residues. TCRdb reprocessed the 5' RACE reads with MiXCR, giving one entry per CDR3 protein. This sample yields about 340,000 distinct CDR3 sequences, of which about 4% are seen a single time; 24% belongs to the top ten. The receptor's source is a man between 18 and 29 years old who received the YFV17D yellow fever vaccine. This rearrangement joins TRBV12-3 or TRBV12-4 to TRBJ2-3, with D possibly TRBD1 on 6 matching bases. The sequencing used PBMCs, collected 5 days after the yellow fever booster vaccination. The CDR3 spells CASSLVRTGPDTQYF. The CDR3 coding sequence is TGTGCCAGCAGTTTGGTGAGAACAGGGCCAGATACGCAGTATTTT.